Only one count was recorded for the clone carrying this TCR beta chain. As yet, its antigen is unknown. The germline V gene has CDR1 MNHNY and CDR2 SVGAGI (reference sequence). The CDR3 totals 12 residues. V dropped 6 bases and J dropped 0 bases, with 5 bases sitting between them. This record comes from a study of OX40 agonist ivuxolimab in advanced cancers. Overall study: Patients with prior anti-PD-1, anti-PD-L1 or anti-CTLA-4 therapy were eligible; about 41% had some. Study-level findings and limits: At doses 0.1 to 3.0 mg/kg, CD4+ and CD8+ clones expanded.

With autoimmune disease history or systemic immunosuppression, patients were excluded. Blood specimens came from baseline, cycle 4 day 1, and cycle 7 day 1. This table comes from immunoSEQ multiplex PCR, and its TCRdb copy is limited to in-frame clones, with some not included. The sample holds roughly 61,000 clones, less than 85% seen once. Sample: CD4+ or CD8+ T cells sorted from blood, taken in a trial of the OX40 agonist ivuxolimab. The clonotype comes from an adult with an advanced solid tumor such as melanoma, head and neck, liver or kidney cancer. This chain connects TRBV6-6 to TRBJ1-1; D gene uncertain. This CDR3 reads CASSDLNTEAFF. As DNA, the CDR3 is TGTGCCAGCAGCGATTTGAACACTGAAGCTTTCTTT.